These 4 T cell receptor beta chains were all obtained from the same sample, sequenced in a study of T cell responses to AZD1222 COVID-19 vaccine. Here immunoSEQ multiplex PCR was the method, and the copy in TCRdb shows in-frame clones only, minus some. The sample consists of fewer than 120,000 clones, about 85% of them appearing once. Material: peripheral blood, obtained on day 0 of AZD1222 vaccination. The source is an adult in good health.

The chain has TRBV11-2 and TRBJ1-5, with D possibly being TRBD1 (5 bases). V was cut by 5 bases and J by 4 bases, with 12 bases left in between. This CDR3 has 14 residues. Germline V CDR1 and CDR2: SGHAT, FQNNGV. The CDR3 DNA reads as TGTGCCAGCAGCATTGGGCAGGGAAATCAGCCCCAGCATTTT. It codes for CASSIGQGNQPQHF.

This clone has a single count. The rearrangement uses TRBV6-2 or TRBV6-3 and TRBJ2-1; TRBD1 or TRBD2 may be the D gene (5 bases each). The V end lost 6 bases, the J end lost 8 bases, and 17 bases lay between the germline ends. The CDR3 runs 14 residues. Per the germline V gene, CDR1 is MNHEY and CDR2 is SVGEGT. CDR3 sequence reads: CASSPPGPLDEQFF. DNA of the CDR3: TGTGCCAGCAGCCCTCCGGGACCGCTAGATGAGCAGTTCTTC.

J is TRBJ1-1 and V is TRBV14; unclear D gene. CDR1 and CDR2 (germline): SGHDN, FVKESK. Trimming cost V 4 bases and J 12 bases, with 12 bases left between them. The CDR3 extends over 11 amino acids. The chain's CDR3 is CASSLSGLSFF. The CDR3, as DNA: TGTGCCAGCAGCCTATCCGGGCTATCTTTCTTT. The full variable domain, in which reference TRBV14 and TRBJ1-1 provide the parts outside the CDR3, is EAGVTQFPSHSVIEKGQTVTLRCDPISGHDNLYWYRRVMGKEIKFLLHFVKESKQDESGMPNNRFLAERTGGTYSTLKVQPAELEDSGVYFCASSLSGLSFFGQGTRLTVV.

The chain joins TRBV14 to TRBJ2-3, with TRBD2 identical over 8 bases. Germline CDR1 reads SGHDN; CDR2 reads FVKESK. This CDR3 comprises 15 residues. With 1 base clipped from V and 3 bases from J, the junction kept 3 bases outside the gene matches. CDR3 protein: CASSQGRLATDTQYF. CDR3 sequence (DNA): TGTGCCAGCAGCCAAGGCCGACTAGCGACAGATACGCAGTATTTT.